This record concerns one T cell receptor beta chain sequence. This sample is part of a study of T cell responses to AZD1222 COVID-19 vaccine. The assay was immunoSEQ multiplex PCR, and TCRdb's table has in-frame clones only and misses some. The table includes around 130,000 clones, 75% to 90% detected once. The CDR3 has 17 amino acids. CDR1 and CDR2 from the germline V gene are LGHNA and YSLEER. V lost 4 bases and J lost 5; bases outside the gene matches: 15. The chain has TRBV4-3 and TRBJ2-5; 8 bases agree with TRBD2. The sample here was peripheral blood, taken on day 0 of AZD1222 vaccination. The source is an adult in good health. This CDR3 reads CASSRGSGAYDYETQYF. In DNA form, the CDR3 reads TGCGCCAGCAGCCGAGGTAGCGGGGCCTACGATTACGAGACCCAGTACTTC.